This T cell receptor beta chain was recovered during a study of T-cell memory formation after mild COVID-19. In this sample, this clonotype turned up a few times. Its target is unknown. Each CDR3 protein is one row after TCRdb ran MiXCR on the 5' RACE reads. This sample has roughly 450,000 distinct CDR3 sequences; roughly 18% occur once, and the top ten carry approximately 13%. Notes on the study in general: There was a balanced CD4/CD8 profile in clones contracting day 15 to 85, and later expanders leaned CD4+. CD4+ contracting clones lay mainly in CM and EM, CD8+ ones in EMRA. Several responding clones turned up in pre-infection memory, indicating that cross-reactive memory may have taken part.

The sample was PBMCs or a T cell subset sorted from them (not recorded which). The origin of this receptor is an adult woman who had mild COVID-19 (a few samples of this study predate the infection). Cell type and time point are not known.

CDR3 sequence: CASSLRLHNRDPEAFF. CDR3 coding DNA: TGTGCCAGCAGCCTAAGGCTACACAACCGGGACCCTGAAGCTTTCTTT. The chain couples TRBV7-8 to TRBJ1-1; possible D gene TRBD1, 5 bases. V was shortened by 5 bases and J by 6 bases, with 22 bases between the two germline ends. This CDR3 is built from 16 residues. From germline, CDR1 is SGHVS and CDR2 FQNEAQ.